Listed here is a single TCR beta chain. Its specificity is not known. Each TRB cDNA library was prepared by 5' RACE (with UMI labels). No DNA is given; TCRdb re-called the 5' RACE reads and lists each CDR3 protein once. The sample table includes about 89,000 distinct CDR3 sequences. The record originates from a study of CXCR3-negative and CXCR3-positive naive CD8 T cells. Study overall: A total of 120 million to 150 million TRB reads was generated, with about 1.5 +/- 0.3 million per library.

The germline V gene encodes CDR1 SGHTA and CDR2 FQGTGA. The CDR3 consists of 15 residues. Points from the study as a whole: Naive cells, whether CXCR3-negative or CXCR3-positive, had similar TRBV-TRBJ usage, while memory cells differed. More hydrophobic TRB CDR3s occurred in CXCR3-positive than in CXCR3-negative naive cells.

This sequence joins TRBV7-3 and TRBJ2-6. The material sequenced was naive CXCR3+ CD8+ T cells from blood. Described subset: CD45RO-CCR7+CD27+CD95- naive CD8+ T cells expressing CXCR3 (TNR3+). The sequence was collected from a human donor in good health. Some clones in this sample may be carry-over from other donors' samples. CDR3 sequence reads: CASSSWDSGANVLTF. Full variable domain (missing parts from reference TRBV7-3 and TRBJ2-6): GAGVSQTPSNKVTEKGKYVELRCDPISGHTALYWYRQSLGQGPEFLIYFQGTGAADDSGLPNDRFFAVRPEGSVSTLKIQRTERGDSAVYLCASSSWDSGANVLTFGAGSRLTVL.